Listed here are 14 T cell receptor beta chains from one sample, sequenced in a study of blood T cell repertoires in COVID-19. TCRdb's table, derived via immunoSEQ multiplex PCR, lists solely in-frame clones and lacks some. The data contain 310,000 or so clones, roughly 87% of them singletons. The sample consisted of PBMCs or T cells enriched from blood (not recorded which). Receptor source: a woman aged 18-30 years who had recovered from COVID-19.

The genes are TRBV11-3 and TRBJ2-3; maybe TRBD2 (5 bases). Deletions cut 5 bases from V and 2 bases from J, with 11 bases between. The CDR3 consists of 14 residues. The germline gives CDR1 SGHNT, CDR2 YENEEA. CDR3 bases: TGTGCCAGCAGCAACGGACTCCTCACAGATACGCAGTATTTT. This translates into CASSNGLLTDTQYF. The full variable domain, its missing parts supplied by reference TRBV11-3 and TRBJ2-3, is EAGVVQSPRYKIIEKKQPVAFWCNPISGHNTLYWYLQNLGQGPELLIRYENEEAVDDSQLPKDRFSAERLKGVDSTLKIQPAELGDSAVYLCASSNGLLTDTQYFGPGTRLTVL.

The V call is TRBV7-8, the J call TRBJ2-3, with 11 bases lining up with TRBD2. The CDR3 consists of 16 residues. In germline, CDR1 is SGHVS, CDR2 FQNEAQ. The ends lost 5 bases at V and 2 bases at J; junction bases unmatched: 6. The CDR3 spells CASSAKLAGATDTQYF. CDR3 in DNA: TGTGCCAGCAGCGCGAAACTAGCGGGGGCCACAGATACGCAGTATTTT.

The J gene is TRBJ2-3, the V gene TRBV9; maybe TRBD2 (8 bases). V was trimmed by 3 bases and J by 8 bases, leaving 25 bases between them. The CDR3 has 17 amino acids. From germline, CDR1 is SGDLS and CDR2 YYNGEE. This chain's CDR3 is CASSGYRDSAAGATQYF. The CDR3, as DNA: TGTGCCAGCAGCGGTTACCGGGACAGTGCAGCGGGAGCTACGCAGTATTTT.

The J gene is TRBJ2-4, the V gene TRBV5-1, with 7 bases matching TRBD1. Germline V CDR1 and CDR2: SGHRS, YFSETQ. V gave up 3 bases and J gave up 10 bases; unmatched junction bases: 7. The CDR3 has 13 amino acids. The CDR3 reads CASSSPDRVIQYF. The CDR3 bases are TGCGCCAGCAGCTCACCCGACAGGGTTATTCAGTACTTC.

This chain joins TRBV5-1 and TRBJ2-1, with D perhaps matching TRBD2 (6 bases). The CDR3 extends over 15 amino acids. Trimming took 2 bases from V and 8 from J, leaving 17 bases between them. CDR1 and CDR2 (germline): SGHRS, YFSETQ. Here the CDR3 DNA reads TGCGCCAGCAGCTTTTCGGGGGAGATAATATATGAGCAGTTCTTC. Its translation: CASSFSGEIIYEQFF.

The chain combines TRBV11-2 with TRBJ2-1; weak D call: TRBD2 (7 bases). The length of the CDR3 is 15 residues. Looked up from germline, CDR1 is SGHAT and CDR2 is FQNNGV. V was shortened by 7 bases and J by 4 bases, with 17 bases between the two germline ends. The CDR3 reads CASTRLGGPYNEQFF. In DNA, the CDR3 is TGTGCCAGCACCAGATTGGGGGGGCCTTACAATGAGCAGTTCTTC.

The chain carries TRBV6-2 or TRBV6-3 and TRBJ2-1; the D gene is possibly TRBD2 (6 bases). Between the trimmed V and J ends, which lost 2 bases and 10 bases, there was a span of 12 bases. Per the germline V gene, CDR1 is MNHEY and CDR2 is SVGEGT. The CDR3 spans 13 residues. CDR3 region: CASSYTRGIEQFF. In nucleotides, the CDR3 is TGTGCCAGCAGTTACACACGGGGGATAGAGCAGTTCTTC.

The chain couples TRBV5-6 to TRBJ2-7; D not resolved. This CDR3 contains 14 residues. Germline-derived CDR1 and CDR2 are SGHDT and YYEEEE. V gave up 0 bases and J gave up 2 bases, with 9 bases separating them. CDR3 in DNA: TGTGCCAGCAGCTTGGGGCCCCAGACCTACGAGCAGTACTTC. Translation gives CASSLGPQTYEQYF.

The CDR3 here is CASRYDPRGTEAFF. The CDR3 DNA follows: TGTGCCAGCAGATACGACCCAAGGGGCACTGAAGCTTTCTTT. The chain joins TRBV11-2 to TRBJ1-1; possible D gene TRBD1, 5 bases. The V gene's germline CDR1 is SGHAT and CDR2 FQNNGV. CDR3 length: 14 amino acids. V lost 6 bases and J 4 bases, leaving 15 bases between the germline ends.

The chain employs TRBV11-2 and TRBJ2-7; no definite D call. V was trimmed by 5 bases and J by 4 bases, leaving 12 bases between them. The CDR3 runs 13 residues. Germline V gene data show CDR1 as SGHAT and CDR2 as FQNNGV. The CDR3 bases are TGTGCCAGCAGCGAAAATCTGGAGTACGAGCAGTACTTC. It specifies CASSENLEYEQYF.

The gene calls are TRBV28 and TRBJ1-3; no firm D call. The CDR3 spans 12 residues. Trimming took off 11 bases at V and 1 base at J, with 9 bases between the two ends. Germline CDR1 reads MDHEN; CDR2 reads SYDVKM. The chain's CDR3 is CASGGSGNTIYF. The CDR3 nucleotides are TGTGCCTCCGGCGGGTCTGGAAACACCATATATTTT.

The count of this clone is one. The CDR3 loop reads CASSQGGGQGTDGGYTF. CDR3 nucleotide sequence: TGTGCCAGCAGCCAAGGGGGGGGTCAGGGAACGGACGGCGGCTACACCTTC. The chain couples TRBV3-1 (or the pseudogene TRBV3-2) to TRBJ1-2, with D perhaps matching TRBD1 (5 bases). The V and J ends lost 1 base and 8 bases respectively, with 23 bases between them. The germline V gene encodes CDR1 LGHDT and CDR2 YNNKEL (reference sequence). The CDR3 extends over 17 amino acids.

The chain is built from TRBV6-4 and TRBJ1-5; a possible D gene is TRBD1 (6 bases). V lost 5 bases and J 6 bases, leaving 11 bases between the germline ends. Germline V lookup: CDR1 MRHNA, CDR2 SNTAGT. The CDR3 is 13 residues long. The CDR3 nucleotides read TGTGCCAGCAGTCTGGGGGCTGGTCAGCCCCAGCATTTT. This encodes CASSLGAGQPQHF.

V is TRBV7-9 and J is TRBJ2-7, with a possible D match to TRBD1 (5 bases). Germline V CDR1 and CDR2: SEHNR, FQNEAQ (reference sequence). The CDR3 extends over 14 amino acids. V was shortened by 3 bases and J by 0 bases, with 9 bases between the two germline ends. CDR3: CASSFGHTSYEQYF. The CDR3 DNA sequence: TGTGCCAGCAGCTTTGGACACACCTCCTACGAGCAGTACTTC.